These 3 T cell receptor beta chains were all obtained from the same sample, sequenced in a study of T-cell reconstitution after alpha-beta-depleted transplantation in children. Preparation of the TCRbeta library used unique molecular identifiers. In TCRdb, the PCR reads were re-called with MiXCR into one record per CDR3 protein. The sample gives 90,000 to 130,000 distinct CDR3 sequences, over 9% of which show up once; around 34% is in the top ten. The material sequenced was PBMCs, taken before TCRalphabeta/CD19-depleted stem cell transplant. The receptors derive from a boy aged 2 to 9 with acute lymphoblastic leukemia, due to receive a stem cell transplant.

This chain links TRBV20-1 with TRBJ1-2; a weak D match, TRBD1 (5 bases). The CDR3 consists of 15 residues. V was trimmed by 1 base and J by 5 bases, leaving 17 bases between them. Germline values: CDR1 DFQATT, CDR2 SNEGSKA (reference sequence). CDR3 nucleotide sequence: TGCAGTGCTAGAGCATTCCGGGACGTCGCTTATGGCTACACCTTC. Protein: CSARAFRDVAYGYTF.

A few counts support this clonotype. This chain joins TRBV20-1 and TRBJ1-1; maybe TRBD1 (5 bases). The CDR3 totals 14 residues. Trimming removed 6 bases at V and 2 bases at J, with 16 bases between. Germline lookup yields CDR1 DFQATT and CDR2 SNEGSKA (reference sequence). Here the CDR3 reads CSAVQVRVNTEAFF. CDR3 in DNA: TGCAGTGCCGTCCAAGTCAGGGTAAACACTGAAGCTTTCTTT.

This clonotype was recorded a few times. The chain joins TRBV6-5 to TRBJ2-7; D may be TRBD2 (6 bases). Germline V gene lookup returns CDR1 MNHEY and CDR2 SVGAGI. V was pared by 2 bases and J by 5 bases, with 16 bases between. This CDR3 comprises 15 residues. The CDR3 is CASSYLQGGGHEQYF. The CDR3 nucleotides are TGTGCCAGCAGTTACCTCCAGGGAGGAGGCCACGAGCAGTACTTC.